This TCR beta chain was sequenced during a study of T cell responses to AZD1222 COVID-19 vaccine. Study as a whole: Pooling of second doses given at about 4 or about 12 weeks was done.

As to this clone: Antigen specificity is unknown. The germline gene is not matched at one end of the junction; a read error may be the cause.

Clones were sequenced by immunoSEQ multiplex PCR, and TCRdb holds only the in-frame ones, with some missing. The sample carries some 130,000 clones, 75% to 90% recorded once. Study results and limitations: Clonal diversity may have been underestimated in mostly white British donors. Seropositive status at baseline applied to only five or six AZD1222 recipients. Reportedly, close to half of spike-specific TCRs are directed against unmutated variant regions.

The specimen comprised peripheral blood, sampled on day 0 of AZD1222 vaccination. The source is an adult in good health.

CDR3 protein: CASSLDSGSVLRGIF. CDR3 DNA sequence: TGTGCCAGCAGCTTAGATTCCGGGTCTGTGCTTCGCGGGATTTTT. V and J are TRBV11-3 and TRBJ2-2; a possible D gene is TRBD2 (6 bases). The length of the CDR3 is 15 residues. CDR1 is SGHNT and CDR2 is YENEEA in the germline V gene.